This T cell receptor (beta chain) was captured by sequencing in a study of blood T cell repertoires in COVID-19 (dated by TCRdb to the early 2020s). Regarding the complete study: The collaborator samples originated in the United States, Italy and Spain and spanned the acute and convalescent phases of COVID-19. The sample metadata nearly always contained a de-identified subject ID, COVID-19 status, age in years and sex. The repertoires were made available in a free public database intended to serve as a resource for research on the immune response to SARS-CoV-2. The prospective study material was composed of cDNA or gDNA derived from T cells, B-cell-depleted T cells, or PBMCs. Where available, HLA class I and class II types were obtained from metadata supplied by the sample provider rather than from assay-based typing. Samples were obtained from the ongoing ImmuneRACE study (first 160 participants) and from over 1,000 subjects provided by 6 global collaborators. Deeply sampled blood TCRbeta repertoires from subjects exposed to, actively infected with, or recovered from COVID-19 were included in the dataset. The investigation overall reported the following: How much clinical and demographic metadata was included differed by source and by participant, and the metadata was provided uncurated.

The CDR3 spans 13 residues, from the cysteine through the phenylalanine. The only DNA kept is the CDR3, 39 bases in frame from the first base. From a lookup of the germline V gene, CDR1 and CDR2 are SGDLS and YYNGEE. Trimming takes 1 base from V and 3 bases from J, and the germline ends sit 4 bases apart. The immunoSEQ Assay, a bias-controlled multiplex PCR, was used to amplify TCRbeta CDR3 regions from genomic DNA. The original methods were these. Within the assay, amplification of reference gene primers was used to estimate how many nucleated cells each sample contained. To quantify the absolute abundance of each unique TCRbeta CDR3 rearrangement, sequence reads were collapsed and filtered. For each sample, productive Simpson clonality was calculated as the square root of Simpson's diversity index over productive rearrangements. TCRdb provides this immuneACCESS table in a form limited to in-frame rearrangements. Some clones are lacking; in checked studies, under half of them reflect an unresolved V gene, and why the rest are absent is not known. For V, J and clone size, that table is used; D and trimming come from the DNA. The sample table holds 220,000 or so clones, of which about three quarters were seen once. The top ten hold about 5.5% of the sample.

On this clone itself: The target of this receptor is not known. Nothing much larger sits one base from this clone, and base qualities are not available.

Whole blood was collected in K2EDTA tubes by collaborating institutions according to the institutions' own protocols. Collaborator samples were shipped for TCRbeta analysis as frozen whole blood, isolated PBMCs, or DNA extracted from either sample type. The sequencing input was peripheral blood. The TCR comes from a woman aged 65 to 85 with acute or convalescent COVID-19. The rearranged segments are TRBV9 and TRBJ2-2, with an unclear D gene assignment. The CDR3 reads as follows: CASSVLYTGELFF. The DNA sequence follows: TGTGCCAGCAGCGTACTGTACACCGGGGAGCTGTTTTTT.